One and the same sample provided the 32 T cell receptor beta chains below, sequenced in a study of T cell responses to AZD1222 COVID-19 vaccine (dated by TCRdb to about 2021). What this sample's time point label stands for: baseline before first vaccination. Library preparation was by the immunoSEQ multiplex PCR assay. TCRdb took over this immuneACCESS table, retaining in-frame rearrangements with V and J assigned. Such tables are incomplete; in checked studies, under half of the missing clones stem from an unresolved V gene, and the remainder is unexplained. The sample data list around 160,000 clones, and around 88% of these were observed just once. Over 13% of the sample belongs to the ten largest clones. Sequences were derived from peripheral blood, sampled on day 0 of AZD1222 vaccination. The receptors were sampled from an adult in good health.

The J gene is TRBJ2-1, the V gene TRBV6-5; 7 nucleotides line up with TRBD1. V shed 0 bases, J shed 9 bases, and the junction held 5 bases outside the gene matches. Germline CDR1 is MNHEY and CDR2 is SVGAGI. This CDR3 has 14 amino acids. CDR3 DNA sequence: TGTGCCAGCAGTTACTCGGCCAACAGGGGTGAGCAGTTCTTC. Encoded protein: CASSYSANRGEQFF.

J is TRBJ1-2 and V is TRBV6-2 or TRBV6-3; TRBD1 aligns across 7 bases. V trimming: 5 bases; J trimming: 8 bases; junction bases outside the gene matches: 8. This CDR3 region has 13 residues. Germline V gene data show CDR1 as MNHEY and CDR2 as SVGEGT. The CDR3, as DNA: TGTGCCAGCAGTGTCGGGACAGCGGGGGGCTACACCTTC. It yields the protein CASSVGTAGGYTF.

This clone was seen more than once but under ten times. The chain joins TRBV3-1 (or the pseudogene TRBV3-2) to TRBJ2-3; D unresolved. Germline CDR1 and CDR2: LGHDT and YNNKEL (reference sequence). The CDR3 is 13 residues long. Trimming cost V 6 bases and J 4 bases, with 11 bases left between them. The CDR3: CASSPYVADTQYF. In nucleotides, the CDR3 is TGTGCCAGCAGTCCCTATGTAGCAGATACGCAGTATTTT.

V is TRBV5-5 and J is TRBJ1-4; 9 bases align to TRBD1. The V gene end was trimmed by 7 bases and the J gene end by 3 bases; junction bases not matched to a gene: 1. CDR3 length: 13 amino acids. CDR1 is SGHKS and CDR2 is YYEKEE in the germline V gene (reference sequence). CDR3 region: CASWTGANEKLFF. Here the CDR3 DNA reads TGTGCCAGCTGGACAGGGGCTAATGAAAAACTGTTTTTT.

A word on this clone: Other nucleotide sequences from this sample produce the same CDR3. This chain connects TRBV29-1 to TRBJ1-2, with D unresolved. The CDR3 loop spans 11 amino acids. V shed 1 base and J shed 2 bases, with 2 bases lying between them. The germline V gene encodes CDR1 SQVTM and CDR2 ANQGSEA. The CDR3 bases are TGCAGCGTTGAAGGGAACTATGGCTACACCTTC. Its protein is CSVEGNYGYTF. Looking up the rest from reference TRBV29-1 and TRBJ1-2 gives the full variable domain: SAVISQKPSRDICQRGTSLTIQCQVDSQVTMMFWYRQQPGQSLTLIATANQGSEATYESGFVIDKFPISRPNLTFSTLTVSNMSPEDSSIYLCSVEGNYGYTFGSGTRLTVV.

The V and J genes are TRBV19 and TRBJ2-1; 13 nucleotides align to TRBD2. The germline V gene has CDR1 LNHDA and CDR2 SQIVND (reference sequence). CDR3 length: 16 amino acids. The V and J ends lost 6 bases and 1 base, in that order; junction bases with no gene match: 3. This CDR3 reads CASSLGLAGSYNEQFF. Written as DNA, the CDR3 is TGTGCCAGTAGCCTGGGACTAGCGGGGTCCTACAATGAGCAGTTCTTC.

The chain is built from TRBV28 and TRBJ1-5; D is ambiguous. Trimming cost V 6 bases and J 0 bases, with 9 bases left between them. Germline loops: CDR1 MDHEN, CDR2 SYDVKM. The CDR3 contains 14 residues. The CDR3 loop reads CASRSYDSNQPQHF. The CDR3 bases are TGTGCCAGCAGATCCTACGATAGCAATCAGCCCCAGCATTTT.

This chain joins TRBV2 and TRBJ1-2; no reliable D call. The CDR3 extends over 15 amino acids. In germline, CDR1 is SNHLY, CDR2 FYNNEI. Trimming left V 2 bases short and J 9 bases short, with 19 bases between. In DNA, the CDR3 is TGTGCCAGCAGTGAACGGGCGTCAGGTTTGCAGAGCTACACCTTC. Its translation: CASSERASGLQSYTF.

A single count supports this clone. The chain couples TRBV27 to TRBJ1-2, with 9 bases that match TRBD1. Germline assignment: CDR1 MNHEY and CDR2 SMNVEV (reference sequence). The CDR3 consists of 15 residues. The J segment lost 5 bases and the V segment lost 2 bases, leaving 6 bases of the junction unmatched. The CDR3 here is CASSLKGGTGYGYTF. CDR3 bases: TGTGCCAGCAGTTTAAAAGGCGGGACAGGGTATGGCTACACCTTC.

DNA of the CDR3: TGTGCCAGCAGCCCACGACAGGGGAGTACTGAAGCTTTCTTT. Protein product: CASSPRQGSTEAFF. The chain is built from TRBV7-3 and TRBJ1-1; 8 nucleotides agree with TRBD1. Trimming at V came to 5 bases and at J to 5 bases, leaving 7 bases not matched to a gene. Germline assignment: CDR1 SGHTA and CDR2 FQGTGA. The CDR3 sequence is 14 residues long.

The rearrangement links TRBV2 to TRBJ2-7, with unresolved D. V was clipped by 3 bases and J by 4 bases, with 4 bases between them. The CDR3 runs 11 residues. Germline V gene lookup returns CDR1 SNHLY and CDR2 FYNNEI. CDR3 nucleotides: TGTGCCAGCAGTGAGAAATACGAGCAGTACTTC. Amino acid sequence: CASSEKYEQYF. The full variable domain, completed using reference TRBV2 and TRBJ2-7, is EPEVTQTPSHQVTQMGQEVILRCVPISNHLYFYWYRQILGQKVEFLVSFYNNEISEKSEIFDDQFSVERPDGSNFTLKIRSTKLEDSAMYFCASSEKYEQYFGPGTRLTVT.

The chain links TRBV7-2 to TRBJ2-1, with TRBD2 matching 16 bases. This CDR3 has 18 residues. Unmatched junction bases numbered 11, after V lost 6 bases and J lost 6 bases. Germline CDR1 reads SGHTA; CDR2 reads FQGNSA. CDR3 amino acids: CASREDAGLAGGRNEQFF. CDR3 sequence (DNA): TGTGCCAGCAGAGAAGACGCGGGACTAGCGGGGGGGCGCAATGAGCAGTTCTTC.

This clone has only a few counts. V usage is TRBV7-8 and J usage is TRBJ2-3; D gene uncertain. Germline V lookup: CDR1 SGHVS, CDR2 FQNEAQ. Trimming took 7 bases from V and 0 from J, leaving 11 bases between them. This CDR3 is 14 amino acids long. CDR3 loop: CASIEDESTDTQYF. In DNA, the CDR3 is TGTGCCAGCATCGAAGACGAGAGCACAGATACGCAGTATTTT.

J is TRBJ1-4 and V is TRBV27; no reliable D call. The CDR3 runs to 14 residues. The germline V gene encodes CDR1 MNHEY and CDR2 SMNVEV (reference sequence). Between the trimmed V and J ends, which lost 5 bases and 0 bases, there was a span of 7 bases. CDR3 nucleotides: TGTGCCAGCAGTGGCACAGCAACTAATGAAAAACTGTTTTTT. This gives the protein CASSGTATNEKLFF.

The chain uses TRBV27 and TRBJ1-2, with 8 bases that match TRBD1. The V gene end was trimmed by 6 bases and the J gene end by 7 bases; junction bases not matched to a gene: 7. CDR1 is MNHEY and CDR2 is SMNVEV in the germline V gene (reference sequence). The CDR3 has 13 amino acids. The CDR3 DNA is TGTGCCAGCAGGCTTCAGGGGGCCCCTGGCTACACCTTC. Translating gives CASRLQGAPGYTF.

The rearrangement joins TRBV5-4 to TRBJ2-5; 11 bases map to TRBD2. Losses at the gene ends were 2 bases for V and 3 bases for J; bases not matched to a gene: 3. This CDR3 region has 15 residues. CDR1 and CDR2 from the germline V gene are SGHNT and YYREEE (reference sequence). In nucleotides, the CDR3 is TGTGCCAGCAGCTTCGTAGCGGGGGGGAAAGAGACCCAGTACTTC. Its translation: CASSFVAGGKETQYF.

The CDR3 DNA sequence: TGTGCCAGCAGTTACTCCGAAGGGGGGTTTGGCTACACCTTC. It is translated as CASSYSEGGFGYTF. This rearrangement joins TRBV6-5 to TRBJ1-2; D may be TRBD1 (6 bases). CDR3 length: 14 residues. V gave up 0 bases and J gave up 7 bases, with 12 bases separating them. Per germline, CDR1 MNHEY and CDR2 SVGAGI.

The chain joins TRBV3-1 (or the pseudogene TRBV3-2) to TRBJ1-1; TRBD1 might be the D (6 bases). V lost 2 bases and J 4 bases, leaving 14 bases between the germline ends. The CDR3 extends over 15 amino acids. The V gene's germline CDR1 is LGHDT and CDR2 YNNKEL (reference sequence). The CDR3 coding sequence is TGTGCCAGCAGCCAACAGGGGAGCTGGGGCACTGAAGCTTTCTTT. It yields the protein CASSQQGSWGTEAFF.

This clone was detected once. This chain's CDR3 is CASSRSTANTGELFF. In nucleotides, the CDR3 is TGTGCCAGCAGTCGCAGTACTGCGAACACCGGGGAGCTGTTTTTT. The gene calls are TRBV27 and TRBJ2-2, with D unclear. There are 15 residues in the CDR3. Trimming pared 5 bases from V and 0 bases from J, leaving 10 bases between. Germline assignment: CDR1 MNHEY and CDR2 SMNVEV (reference sequence).

This chain connects TRBV11-3 to TRBJ1-1; TRBD1 might be the D (5 bases). The V end lost 5 bases, the J end lost 1 base, and 8 bases lay between the germline ends. The CDR3 is 13 residues long. The germline V gene encodes CDR1 SGHNT and CDR2 YENEEA. CDR3 DNA sequence: TGTGCCAGCAGCCGGGGGGGGAACACTGAAGCTTTCTTT. The encoded protein is CASSRGGNTEAFF.

This sequence joins TRBV2 and TRBJ1-1; D is unresolved. The CDR3 has 12 residues. With 4 bases removed from V and 2 bases from J, the gap between germline ends came to 5 bases. Germline assignment: CDR1 SNHLY and CDR2 FYNNEI. The CDR3 region is CASSGPNTEAFF. The DNA of the CDR3 is TGTGCCAGCAGTGGACCCAACACTGAAGCTTTCTTT.

The chain has TRBV7-2 and TRBJ1-5, with 8 bases lining up with TRBD1. CDR1 and CDR2 (germline): SGHTA, FQGNSA. With V trimmed by 5 bases and J by 7 bases, 4 bases remained unmatched. The CDR3 totals 13 residues. The CDR3 loop reads CASSPGQGQPQHF. CDR3 coding DNA: TGTGCCAGCAGCCCTGGACAGGGACAGCCCCAGCATTTT.

The chain joins TRBV5-5 to TRBJ2-5; 9 bases fit TRBD2. This CDR3 has 17 residues. The V gene end was trimmed by 6 bases and the J gene end by 5 bases; junction bases not matched to a gene: 17. The germline V gene has CDR1 SGHKS and CDR2 YYEKEE (reference sequence). The DNA of the CDR3 is TGTGCCAGCACCGTAGCGGGGGCCTCAGTGGTTCAGGAGACCCAGTACTTC. Its translation is CASTVAGASVVQETQYF.

The chain has TRBV28 and TRBJ1-2; a weak D match, TRBD1 (6 bases). With 6 bases removed from V and 5 bases from J, the gap between germline ends came to 22 bases. CDR3 size: 16 residues. CDR1 is MDHEN, CDR2 SYDVKM, per germline. CDR3 protein: CASSTPGGGLPYGYTF. Written as DNA, the CDR3 is TGTGCCAGCAGCACCCCTGGTGGGGGCTTGCCTTATGGCTACACCTTC.

This chain uses TRBV4-3 with TRBJ2-2; the D call may be TRBD1 or TRBD2 (5 bases each). Deletions cut 0 bases from V and 2 bases from J, with 13 bases between. The CDR3 is 17 residues long. The germline gives CDR1 LGHNA, CDR2 YSLEER. Written as DNA, the CDR3 is TGCGCCAGCAGCCAAGAGGCACGAGGGGCTAACACCGGGGAGCTGTTTTTT. It encodes CASSQEARGANTGELFF.

This clone was counted once. This chain's CDR3 is CASSLQGRPAGGDGYTF. For the CDR3, the DNA is TGTGCCAGCAGCTTACAGGGTCGACCTGCTGGTGGGGATGGCTACACCTTC. V gene TRBV7-9 combines with J gene TRBJ1-2; tentative D call: TRBD1 (5 bases). CDR1 and CDR2 from the germline V gene are SEHNR and FQNEAQ (reference sequence). Trimming left V 2 bases short and J 6 bases short, with 22 bases between. The CDR3 has 17 residues.

This chain links TRBV5-1 with TRBJ1-5; D is perhaps TRBD1 (6 bases). CDR3 length: 13 amino acids. The V and J ends lost 0 bases and 7 bases respectively, with 8 bases between them. Germline-derived CDR1 and CDR2 are SGHRS and YFSETQ. Written as DNA, the CDR3 is TGCGCCAGCAGCTTGGGACAGGAACAGCCCCAGCATTTT. Its translation is CASSLGQEQPQHF.

This clone was seen only a few times. The chain links TRBV7-9 to TRBJ2-7; the match to TRBD1 covers 11 bases. Germline V gene data show CDR1 as SEHNR and CDR2 as FQNEAQ (reference sequence). Trimming cost V 1 base and J 3 bases; bases outside gene matches: 2. The CDR3 sequence is 15 residues long. The DNA of the CDR3 is TGTGCCAGCAGCTTAGGTGGGACAGGGGGCTACGAGCAGTACTTC. This gives the protein CASSLGGTGGYEQYF.

V gene TRBV6-5 combines with J gene TRBJ1-4, with 8 bases aligning to TRBD1. The CDR3 length is 13 residues. V lost 6 bases, J lost 12 bases, and 9 bases stayed unmatched. Germline V gene data show CDR1 as MNHEY and CDR2 as SVGAGI. The CDR3 region is CASRGQARWELFF. The CDR3, as DNA: TGTGCCAGCAGGGGACAGGCCAGGTGGGAACTGTTTTTT.

This clone has just one count. The CDR3 loop is CASSRSQLRNEQYF. The DNA for the CDR3 is TGTGCCAGCAGCCGCAGCCAACTCAGGAACGAGCAGTACTTC. The chain uses TRBV7-2 and TRBJ2-7; D not certain. V was shortened by 5 bases and J by 5 bases, with 16 bases between the two germline ends. The CDR3 totals 14 residues. Germline V gene sequence: CDR1 SGHTA, CDR2 FQGNSA.

The chain carries TRBV19 and TRBJ2-1; 9 bases are shared with TRBD1. This CDR3 region has 16 residues. With V trimmed by 4 bases and J by 7 bases, 11 bases remained unmatched. Germline CDR1 reads LNHDA; CDR2 reads SQIVND (reference sequence). CDR3 sequence (DNA): TGTGCCAGTAGTACCCTGACAGGGGGAACGGGGAATGAGCAGTTCTTC. Its translation: CASSTLTGGTGNEQFF.

The rearrangement uses TRBV21-1 and TRBJ2-7; the DNA was not used to check the table's D call, TRBD1. TRBV21-1 is noted as a pseudogene. The CDR3 loop spans 17 amino acids. The CDR3, as DNA: TGTGCCAGCAGCAAAAGCCCGAGGGACAGGCCATCCTACGAGCAGTACTTC. Its protein product is CASSKSPRDRPSYEQYF.